This T cell receptor (beta chain) was documented in a study of blood T cell repertoires in COVID-19. Overall study: Collection of acute and convalescent COVID-19 samples took place in the United States, Italy and Spain.

V lost 0 bases to trimming and J lost 6 bases, with 9 bases between them. In germline, CDR1 is SGDLS, CDR2 YYNGEE. CDR3 length: 14 residues. Sequenced by immunoSEQ multiplex PCR; TCRdb stores in-frame clones only, minus some. The data show about 71,000 clones, with approximately 92% seen just once and 2.7% held by the top ten. The origin of this receptor is a man over 45 with acute or convalescent COVID-19. Sequences were obtained from peripheral blood. The chain combines TRBV9 with TRBJ2-2; D is uncertain. Here the CDR3 reads CASSVVSSSGELFF. The CDR3 DNA reads as TGTGCCAGCAGCGTAGTTAGTTCATCCGGGGAGCTGTTTTTT.